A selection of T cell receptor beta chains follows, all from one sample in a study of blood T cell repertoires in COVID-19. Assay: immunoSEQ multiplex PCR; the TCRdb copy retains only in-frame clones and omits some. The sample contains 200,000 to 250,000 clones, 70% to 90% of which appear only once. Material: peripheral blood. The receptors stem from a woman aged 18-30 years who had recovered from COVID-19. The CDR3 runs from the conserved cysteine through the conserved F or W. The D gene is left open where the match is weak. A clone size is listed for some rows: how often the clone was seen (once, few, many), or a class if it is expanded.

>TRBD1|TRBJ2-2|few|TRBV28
CASSGDRGRPGELFF
TGTGCCAGCTCAGGGGACAGGGGGCGCCCCGGGGAGCTGTTTTTT
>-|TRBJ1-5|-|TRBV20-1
CSASGQNDQPQHF
TGCAGTGCTAGTGGACAGAACGATCAGCCCCAGCATTTT
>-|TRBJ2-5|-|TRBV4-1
CASSQVGEETQYF
TGCGCCAGCAGCCAAGTTGGAGAAGAGACCCAGTACTTC
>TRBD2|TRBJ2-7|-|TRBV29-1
CSVEGGLGLGNYYEQYF
TGCAGCGTTGAAGGGGGGTTGGGACTAGGCAATTACTACGAGCAGTACTTC
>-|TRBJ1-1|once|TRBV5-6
CASSQKVELLAF
TGTGCCAGCAGCCAAAAGGTGGAATTGTTAGCCTTT
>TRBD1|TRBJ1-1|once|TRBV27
CASSLSRDRVQNLMNTEAFF
TGTGCCAGCAGTTTATCCCGGGACAGGGTGCAAAACCTGATGAACACTGAAGCTTTCTTT
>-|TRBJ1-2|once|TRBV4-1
CASSQEAGAYGYTF
TGCGCCAGCAGCCAAGAAGCAGGGGCCTATGGCTACACCTTC
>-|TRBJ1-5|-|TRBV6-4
CASSDSFLQPQHF
TGTGCCAGCAGTGACTCGTTTCTACAGCCCCAGCATTTT
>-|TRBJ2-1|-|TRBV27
CASSPESIVYNEQFF
TGTGCCAGCAGTCCCGAGTCGATCGTCTACAATGAGCAGTTCTTC
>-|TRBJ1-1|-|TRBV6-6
CASRPEDTYTEAFF
TGTGCCAGCAGACCCGAGGACACCTACACTGAAGCTTTCTTT
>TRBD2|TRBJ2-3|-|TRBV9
CASSVATSTSTDTQYF
TGTGCCAGCAGCGTAGCGACTAGCACTAGCACAGATACGCAGTATTTT